This T cell receptor (beta chain) is drawn from a study of breast tumors, draining lymph nodes, adjacent tissues. Study-level points and caveats: Data only fit, rather than demonstrated, lymph node origin of most tumor T cells.

This clonotype was counted at least ten times. No antigen is known for it. TCRdb processed the multiplex PCR reads anew with MiXCR; each CDR3 protein has one entry. The sample consists of about 170,000 distinct CDR3 sequences, around 33% of them appearing once. Breast cancer patients provided tissue from their axillary draining lymph nodes. The CDR3 extends over 16 amino acids. CDR1 and CDR2 from the germline V gene are SGHAT and FQNNGV. Trimming removed 5 bases at V and 8 bases at J, with 22 bases between. The sequence derives from a female donor with breast cancer. Some clones in this sample may be carry-over from other donors' samples. Source material: axillary lymph node tissue. The chain links TRBV11-2 to TRBJ2-1; D is ambiguous. CDR3 loop: CASSPRRRTLGDEQFF. The CDR3 DNA is TGTGCCAGCAGCCCCCGTCGCCGGACCTTAGGTGATGAGCAGTTCTTC.